The rows below give T cell receptor beta chains drawn from one sample of a study of cytomegalovirus exposure and HLA in healthy donors. Sequencing was performed with immunoSEQ multiplex PCR; in TCRdb, only in-frame clones are kept and a portion is missing. The sample includes approximately 140,000 clones, approximately 84% of them seen just once. The source material was PBMCs. The receptors were gathered from a woman aged 40 to 50 in good health and CMV-seronegative. The CDR3 runs from the conserved cysteine through the conserved F or W. The D gene is left open where the match is weak. A clone size is listed for some rows: how often the clone was seen (once, few, many), or a class if it is expanded.

d_call,clone_size,v_call,j_call,cdr3_nt,cdr3_aa
TRBD1,.,TRBV19,TRBJ1-5,TGTGCCAGTAGTCAACCTCAGGGGGCAGGGCAGCCCCAGCATTTT,CASSQPQGAGQPQHF
TRBD2,.,TRBV5-8,TRBJ2-1,TGTGCCAGCAGCCGGCTGACTAGCGGAGAATCCTACAATGAGCAGTTCTTC,CASSRLTSGESYNEQFF
.,.,TRBV19,TRBJ2-7,TGTGCCAGTAGTATGGGCAGAACGGACGAGCAGTACTTC,CASSMGRTDEQYF
.,.,TRBV6-5,TRBJ1-2,TGTGCCACCCGGGGGGGGGATGGCTACACCTTC,CATRGGDGYTF
.,few,TRBV29-1,TRBJ2-5,TGCAGCACACGAGACAGCCAAGAGACCCAGTACTTC,CSTRDSQETQYF
TRBD2,few,TRBV7-9,TRBJ2-1,TGTGCCAGCAGCTTAACTAGCGGGGGCCGCAGTGAGCAGTTCTTC,CASSLTSGGRSEQFF
.,.,TRBV11-2,TRBJ1-1,TGTGCCAGCAGCTTGAAGAGGAACACTGAAGCTTTCTTT,CASSLKRNTEAFF
TRBD1,.,TRBV19,TRBJ1-5,TGTGCCAGTAGTCAGGGGGCGAGCCGAAATCAGCCCCAGCATTTT,CASSQGASRNQPQHF
TRBD2,.,TRBV6-6,TRBJ2-7,TGTGCCGGTTCAGCGGGGGGGCCAGTCAACGAGCAGTACTTC,CAGSAGGPVNEQYF
TRBD1,.,TRBV4-1,TRBJ2-7,TGCGCCAGCAGCACGGGGACAGATGACTCCTACGAGCAGTACTTC,CASSTGTDDSYEQYF
.,.,TRBV6-4,TRBJ2-7,TGTGCCAGCAGTTACGAAAGACGGGGATACCACGAGCAGTACTTC,CASSYERRGYHEQYF
TRBD2,.,TRBV28,TRBJ2-3,TGTGCCAGCAGTGAGATACCGGGACTAGCGGGGGGGCCGGATACGCAGTATTTT,CASSEIPGLAGGPDTQYF
TRBD2,.,TRBV6-1,TRBJ2-1,TGTGCCAGCAGTCCAGTCGGAGGACTAGCTATGTTCTTC,CASSPVGGLAMFF
TRBD1,.,TRBV9,TRBJ2-3,TGTGCCAGCAGCGCCCCCGGGACAGAACGAGATACGCAGTATTTT,CASSAPGTERDTQYF
TRBD1,.,TRBV7-2,TRBJ1-6,TGTGCCAGCAGCCGGACAGGGGAGTCGAATTCACCCCTCCACTTT,CASSRTGESNSPLHF
.,.,TRBV7-6,TRBJ1-2,TGTGCCAGCAGCTTAGGGTCAGGGGCTAACTATGGCTACACCTTC,CASSLGSGANYGYTF
.,.,TRBV7-8,TRBJ2-3,TGTGCCAGCAGCTTAGCCCCAAGCACAGATACGCAGTATTTT,CASSLAPSTDTQYF
.,.,TRBV4-2,TRBJ1-4,TGTGCCAGCAGCCAAGCTGGCGGTTCCTTAACTAATGAAAAACTGTTTTTT,CASSQAGGSLTNEKLFF
TRBD2,.,TRBV5-1,TRBJ2-2,TGCGCCAGCAGCTCGACTAGCGGGAGCACCGGGGAGCTGTTTTTT,CASSSTSGSTGELFF
TRBD2,.,TRBV7-3,TRBJ2-5,TGTGCCAGCAGCCCGACTAGCGTGCAAGAGACCCAGTACTTC,CASSPTSVQETQYF
TRBD2,.,TRBV27,TRBJ2-7,TGTGCCAGCAGAAGAACTCTAGCGGGAGGCGTTGACGAGCAGTACTTC,CASRRTLAGGVDEQYF
.,.,TRBV5-1,TRBJ1-4,TGCGCCAGCAGCCGGGGGTGGGATGAAAAACTGTTTTTT,CASSRGWDEKLFF
.,.,TRBV7-9,TRBJ1-2,TGTGCCAGCAGCTTCAACAGGGAAGGCTACACCTTC,CASSFNREGYTF
.,.,TRBV5-8,TRBJ2-5,TGTGCCAGCAGGCCTGCCCCTGGCCTGGACTCGACCCAGTACTTC,CASRPAPGLDSTQYF
TRBD1,.,TRBV29-1,TRBJ1-2,TGCAGCGTATGGGACAGGGACTATGGCTACACCTTC,CSVWDRDYGYTF
.,once,TRBV9,TRBJ2-5,TGTGCCAGCAGCGTGATGGGGGGGCCGGAGACCCAGTACTTC,CASSVMGGPETQYF
TRBD2,.,TRBV14,TRBJ2-4,TGTGCCAGCAGCCTGACGGGGGGGGCTTCCAGTCAGTACTTC,CASSLTGGASSQYF
.,.,TRBV5-1,TRBJ1-4,TGCGCCAGCAGCCCACATCCCGGGAACGGTGAAAAACTGTTTTTT,CASSPHPGNGEKLFF
TRBD2,.,TRBV7-9,TRBJ2-3,TGTGCCAGCAGCCCGAAGGTTGGGCTAGCGGGGACAGATACGCAGTATTTT,CASSPKVGLAGTDTQYF
TRBD2,.,TRBV19,TRBJ2-3,TGTGCCAGTAGTAGGTATAGCGGGTCGGGCACAGATACGCAGTATTTT,CASSRYSGSGTDTQYF
.,.,TRBV27,TRBJ2-1,TGTGCCAGCAGCGGGGACGGAGGGCGGAGCTCCTACAATGAGCAGTTCTTC,CASSGDGGRSSYNEQFF
.,.,TRBV6-6,TRBJ2-7,TGTGCCAGCAGTTATCTCTACGAGCAGTACTTC,CASSYLYEQYF
TRBD2,once,TRBV29-1,TRBJ2-7,TGCAGCGTGGGGACTAGCGGGATCGACTACGAGCAGTACTTC,CSVGTSGIDYEQYF
.,once,TRBV19,TRBJ2-1,TGTGCCAGTAAAGAAACAGAAAACTCCTACAATGAGCAGTTCTTC,CASKETENSYNEQFF
TRBD1,.,TRBV7-9,TRBJ1-2,TGTTCCAGCAGCTACGCATGGGACAGGGGCTATGGCTACACCTTC,CSSSYAWDRGYGYTF
TRBD2,.,TRBV19,TRBJ2-1,TGTGCCACTTGCGGCCGGGAGGGCAGGGATGAGCAGTTCTTC,CATCGREGRDEQFF
TRBD2,.,TRBV11-3,TRBJ2-1,TGTGCCAGCAGCCCAACCGGGACTACTGACAATGAGCAGTTCTTC,CASSPTGTTDNEQFF
.,.,TRBV19,TRBJ1-4,TGTGCCAGTACTGGGCCTCCGTTGGATGAAAAACTGTTTTTT,CASTGPPLDEKLFF
.,.,TRBV30,TRBJ2-7,TGTGCCTGGAAGACTGAGTACGAGCAGTACTTC,CAWKTEYEQYF
.,.,TRBV6-1,TRBJ1-2,TGTGCCAGCACCGAGGGGAGGAACTATGGCTACACCTTC,CASTEGRNYGYTF
TRBD1,.,TRBV28,TRBJ1-2,TGTGCCAGCAGAACCGGGGACAGGGATGGGGGCTACACCTTC,CASRTGDRDGGYTF
.,.,TRBV7-9,TRBJ2-5,TGTGCCAGCAGTCCAGCGCAAGAGACCCAGTACTTC,CASSPAQETQYF
.,.,TRBV21-1,TRBJ1-5,TGTGCCAGCAGCAAAGAATTACGGGGACAGGAGGATAATCAGCCCCAGCATTTT,CASSKELRGQEDNQPQHF
TRBD1,.,TRBV2,TRBJ1-2,TGTGCCAGCAATCAGCAGGGGGCCGTTTACGGCTACACCTTC,CASNQQGAVYGYTF
.,.,TRBV2,TRBJ1-2,TGTGCCAGCAGTGATGCGCAATCGGGTGGCTACACCTTC,CASSDAQSGGYTF
TRBD1,.,TRBV6-5,TRBJ1-1,TGTGCCAGCGCAACCCCGACGGGACAGGGGTTGTGGGCTTTCTTT,CASATPTGQGLWAFF
.,.,TRBV28,TRBJ2-1,TGTGCCAGCAGTTCCCAACTAATTCTCACTAGTTACAATGAGCAGTTCTTC,CASSSQLILTSYNEQFF
.,.,TRBV2,TRBJ1-2,TGTGCCAGCACTCGCGAATGGGAGGGACATGGCTACACCTTC,CASTREWEGHGYTF
.,few,TRBV7-9,TRBJ1-4,TGTGCCAGCAGCTTACCTCCGGCCAGGGGTGGCGAAAAACTGTTTTTT,CASSLPPARGGEKLFF
.,.,TRBV11-2,TRBJ2-7,TGTGCCAGCAGCTTAGTAGCGAACCTCAGGCCCGAGCAGTACTTC,CASSLVANLRPEQYF
TRBD1,few,TRBV5-4,TRBJ1-1,TGTGCCAGCAGCTTTGAGGACAGGGTCATGAACACTGAAGCTTTCTTT,CASSFEDRVMNTEAFF
.,.,TRBV9,TRBJ2-5,TGTGCCAGCAGCGTAGCGGCAGGCCCGGGGGAGACCCAGTACTTC,CASSVAAGPGETQYF
TRBD1,.,TRBV7-2,TRBJ1-6,TGTGCCAGCAGCTTAGGGGACAGGGGAACGGAACCCCTCCACTTT,CASSLGDRGTEPLHF
.,.,TRBV6-5,TRBJ2-1,TGTGCCAGCAGTTACTTCCCGACTAACAATGAGCAGTTCTTC,CASSYFPTNNEQFF
TRBD1,.,TRBV6-1,TRBJ2-7,TGTGCCAGCGGGACAGGGTGGTTGTACGAGCAGTACTTC,CASGTGWLYEQYF
TRBD1,.,TRBV28,TRBJ2-1,TGTGCCAGCAGCGGGCACAGACAGGGCCCAAGCTCCTACAATGAGCAGTTCTTC,CASSGHRQGPSSYNEQFF
TRBD2,once,TRBV7-2,TRBJ2-2,TGTGCCAGCAGACCGCAAGCGGGGGCCCCCACCGGGGAGCTGTTTTTT,CASRPQAGAPTGELFF
.,.,TRBV6-1,TRBJ2-7,TGTGCCAGCAGTGAAGCGCCAAGCCACCTTGAGCAGTACTTC,CASSEAPSHLEQYF
TRBD1,.,TRBV15,TRBJ1-1,TGTGCCACCAGCAGAACACCTCAGGGGGGTGACACTGAAGCTTTCTTT,CATSRTPQGGDTEAFF